This TCR beta chain was sequenced for a study of blood T cells in healthy people across ages. PCR was performed a second time for about 7 to 12 cycles using a sample-barcoded 5' primer and a J-beta primer mix. A single record per CDR3 protein comes from TCRdb applying MiXCR to the 5' RACE reads. The sample holds fewer than 1,200,000 distinct CDR3 sequences; about 23% are singletons and the top ten take around 0.75%. CDR1 is SGHTA and CDR2 is FQGNSA in the germline V gene. V lost 4 bases, J lost 0 bases, and 13 bases lay in between. There are 16 residues in the CDR3. This sample also appeared in a second study, on T cells of mothers and their children.

The sequencing sample was made of blood. V is TRBV7-2 and J is TRBJ1-3; a possible D gene is TRBD1 (5 bases). The sequence was obtained from a girl aged 2 to 9 in good health. The CDR3 DNA follows: TGTGCCAGCAGCTCCCGATACGGGGGCTCTGGAAACACCATATATTTT. This gives the protein CASSSRYGGSGNTIYF.